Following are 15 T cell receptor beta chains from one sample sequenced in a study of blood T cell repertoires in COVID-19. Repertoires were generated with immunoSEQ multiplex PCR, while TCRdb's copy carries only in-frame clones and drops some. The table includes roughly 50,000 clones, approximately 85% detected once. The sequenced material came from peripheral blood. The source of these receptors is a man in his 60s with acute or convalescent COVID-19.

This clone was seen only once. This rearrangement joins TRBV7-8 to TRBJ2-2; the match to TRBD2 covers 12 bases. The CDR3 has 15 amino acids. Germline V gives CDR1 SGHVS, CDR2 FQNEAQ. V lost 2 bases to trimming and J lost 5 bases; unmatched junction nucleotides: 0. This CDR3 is CASSLTSGRTGELFF. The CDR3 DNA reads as TGTGCCAGCAGCTTAACTAGCGGGAGGACCGGGGAGCTGTTTTTT.

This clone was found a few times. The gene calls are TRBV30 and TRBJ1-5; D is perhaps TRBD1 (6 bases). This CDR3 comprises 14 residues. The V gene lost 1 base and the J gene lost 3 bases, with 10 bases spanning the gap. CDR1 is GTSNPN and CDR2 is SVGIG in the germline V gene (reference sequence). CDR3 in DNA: TGTGCCTGGAGTGGGGGGCAGCCCAATCAGCCCCAGCATTTT. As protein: CAWSGGQPNQPQHF.

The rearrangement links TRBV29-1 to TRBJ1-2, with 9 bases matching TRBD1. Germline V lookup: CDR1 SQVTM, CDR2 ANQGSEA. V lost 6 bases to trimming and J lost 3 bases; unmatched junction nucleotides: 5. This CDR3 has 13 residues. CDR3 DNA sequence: TGCAGCGTGGGCCGGGACAGGGACTATGGCTACACCTTC. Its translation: CSVGRDRDYGYTF.

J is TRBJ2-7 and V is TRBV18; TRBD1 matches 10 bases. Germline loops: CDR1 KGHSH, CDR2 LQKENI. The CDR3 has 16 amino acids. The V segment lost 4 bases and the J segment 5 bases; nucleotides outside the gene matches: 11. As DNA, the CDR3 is TGTGCCAGCTCACTTATTGGGACAGGGGTTTTCAACGAGCAGTACTTC. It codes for CASSLIGTGVFNEQYF.

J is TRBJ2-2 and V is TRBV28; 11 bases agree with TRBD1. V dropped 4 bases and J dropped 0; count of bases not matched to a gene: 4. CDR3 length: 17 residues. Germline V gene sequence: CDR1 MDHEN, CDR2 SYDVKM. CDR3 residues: CASSWPGQGANTGELFF. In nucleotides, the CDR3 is TGTGCCAGCAGTTGGCCGGGACAGGGGGCGAACACCGGGGAGCTGTTTTTT.

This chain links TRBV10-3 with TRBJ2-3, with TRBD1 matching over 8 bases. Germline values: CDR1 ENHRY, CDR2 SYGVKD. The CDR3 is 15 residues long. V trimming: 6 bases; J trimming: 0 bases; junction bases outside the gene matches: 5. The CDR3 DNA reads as TGTGCCATCAGCGAGACAGGGGTTAGCACAGATACGCAGTATTTT. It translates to CAISETGVSTDTQYF.

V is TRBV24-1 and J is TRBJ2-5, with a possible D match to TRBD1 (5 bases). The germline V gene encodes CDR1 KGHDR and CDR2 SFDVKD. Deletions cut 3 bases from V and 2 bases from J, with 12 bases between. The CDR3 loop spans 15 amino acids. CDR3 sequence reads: CATSDAGLGQETQYF. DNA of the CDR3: TGTGCCACCAGTGATGCAGGGCTAGGGCAAGAGACCCAGTACTTC.

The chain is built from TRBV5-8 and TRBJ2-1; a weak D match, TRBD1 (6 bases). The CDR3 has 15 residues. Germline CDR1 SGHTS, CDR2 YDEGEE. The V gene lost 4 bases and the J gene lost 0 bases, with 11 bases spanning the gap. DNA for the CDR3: TGTGCCAGCAGCGCCTGGGGGCGCTCCTACAATGAGCAGTTCTTC. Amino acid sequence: CASSAWGRSYNEQFF.

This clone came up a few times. The CDR3 coding sequence is TGTGCCAGCAGCGTAGCGGGAGGGTCCACTGAGCAGTTCTTC. It yields the protein CASSVAGGSTEQFF. The chain combines TRBV9 with TRBJ2-1; 8 nucleotides agree with TRBD2. The ends lost 0 bases at V and 9 bases at J; junction bases unmatched: 5. Germline V gene lookup returns CDR1 SGDLS and CDR2 YYNGEE. CDR3 length equals 14 residues.

CDR3 DNA: TGTGCCAGCAGCTCGAAGCGGACAGGGTCGGCTGGCTACACCTTC. It translates to CASSSKRTGSAGYTF. The chain carries TRBV11-2 and TRBJ1-2; TRBD1 agrees at 8 bases. Unmatched junction bases numbered 11, after V lost 4 bases and J lost 7 bases. Germline CDR1 and CDR2: SGHAT and FQNNGV. CDR3 length: 15 amino acids.

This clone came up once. CDR3 nucleotide sequence: TGTGCCAGCAGTACACAGGGTAATGGGCAGCCCCAGCATTTT. It yields the protein CASSTQGNGQPQHF. The chain carries TRBV2 and TRBJ1-5, with a weak D call TRBD1 (6 bases). V shed 5 bases and J shed 7 bases, with 15 bases lying between them. The germline CDR1 and CDR2 sequences are SNHLY and FYNNEI. The CDR3 has 14 residues.

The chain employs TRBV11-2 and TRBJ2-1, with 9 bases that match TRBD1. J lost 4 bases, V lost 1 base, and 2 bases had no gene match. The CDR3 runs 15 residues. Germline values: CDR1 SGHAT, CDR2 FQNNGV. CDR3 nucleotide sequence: TGTGCCAGCAGCTTAGGGACAGGGGTTTACAATGAGCAGTTCTTC. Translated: CASSLGTGVYNEQFF.

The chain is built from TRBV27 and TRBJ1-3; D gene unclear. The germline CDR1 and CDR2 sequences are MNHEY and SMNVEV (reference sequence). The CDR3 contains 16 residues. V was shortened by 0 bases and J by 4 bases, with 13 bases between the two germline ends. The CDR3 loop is CASSLSPSLGGNTIYF. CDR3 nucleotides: TGTGCCAGCAGTTTATCCCCTTCCCTGGGCGGAAACACCATATATTTT.

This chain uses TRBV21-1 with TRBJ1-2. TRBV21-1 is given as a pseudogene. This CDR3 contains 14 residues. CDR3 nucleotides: TGTGCCAGCAGCGCGAGAACTTCGAACTATGGCTACACCTTC. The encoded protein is CASSARTSNYGYTF.

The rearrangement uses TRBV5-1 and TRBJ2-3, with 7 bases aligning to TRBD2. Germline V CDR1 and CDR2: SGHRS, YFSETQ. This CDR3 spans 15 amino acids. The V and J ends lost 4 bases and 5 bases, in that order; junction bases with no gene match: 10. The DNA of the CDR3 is TGCGCCAGCAGCCTCGTTAGCGGGCAGGGAGATACGCAGTATTTT. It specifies CASSLVSGQGDTQYF.